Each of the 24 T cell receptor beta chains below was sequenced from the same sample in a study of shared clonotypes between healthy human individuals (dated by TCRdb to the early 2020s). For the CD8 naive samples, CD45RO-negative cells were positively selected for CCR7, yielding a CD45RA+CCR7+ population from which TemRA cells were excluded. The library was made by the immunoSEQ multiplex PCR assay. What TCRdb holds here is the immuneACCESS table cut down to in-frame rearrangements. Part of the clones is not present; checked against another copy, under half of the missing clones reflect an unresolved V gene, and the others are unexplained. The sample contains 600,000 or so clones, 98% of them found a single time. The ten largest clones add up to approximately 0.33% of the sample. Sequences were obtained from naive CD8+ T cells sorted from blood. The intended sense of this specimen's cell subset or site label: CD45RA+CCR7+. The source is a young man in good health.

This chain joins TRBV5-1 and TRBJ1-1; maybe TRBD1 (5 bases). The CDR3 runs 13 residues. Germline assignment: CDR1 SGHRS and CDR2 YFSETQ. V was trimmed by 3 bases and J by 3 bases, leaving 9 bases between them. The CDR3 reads CASSYGGYTEAFF. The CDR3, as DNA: TGCGCCAGCAGCTATGGGGGGTACACTGAAGCTTTCTTT. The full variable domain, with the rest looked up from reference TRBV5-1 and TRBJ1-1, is KAGVTQTPRYLIKTRGQQVTLSCSPISGHRSVSWYQQTPGQGLQFLFEYFSETQRNKGNFPGRFSGRQFSNSRSEMNVSTLELGDSALYLCASSYGGYTEAFFGQGTRLTVV.

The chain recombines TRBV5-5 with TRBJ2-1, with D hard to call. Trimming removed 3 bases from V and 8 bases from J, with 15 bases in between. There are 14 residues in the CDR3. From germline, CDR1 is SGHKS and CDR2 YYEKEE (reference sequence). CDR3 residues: CASSSGAVFDEQFF. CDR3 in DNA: TGTGCCAGCAGCTCCGGCGCAGTTTTCGATGAGCAGTTCTTC.

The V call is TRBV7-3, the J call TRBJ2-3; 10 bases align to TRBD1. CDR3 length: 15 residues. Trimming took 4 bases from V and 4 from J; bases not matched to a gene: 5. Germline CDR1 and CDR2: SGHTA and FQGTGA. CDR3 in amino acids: CASSSPGQGPDTQYF. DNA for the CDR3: TGTGCCAGCAGCTCACCGGGACAGGGGCCAGATACGCAGTATTTT.

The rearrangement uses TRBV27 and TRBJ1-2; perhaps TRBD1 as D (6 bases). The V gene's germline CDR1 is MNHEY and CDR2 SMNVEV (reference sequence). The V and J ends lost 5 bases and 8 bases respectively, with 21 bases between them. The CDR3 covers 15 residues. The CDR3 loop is CASSGDPPGAFGYTF. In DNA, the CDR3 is TGTGCCAGCAGTGGAGATCCCCCAGGGGCATTCGGCTACACCTTC.

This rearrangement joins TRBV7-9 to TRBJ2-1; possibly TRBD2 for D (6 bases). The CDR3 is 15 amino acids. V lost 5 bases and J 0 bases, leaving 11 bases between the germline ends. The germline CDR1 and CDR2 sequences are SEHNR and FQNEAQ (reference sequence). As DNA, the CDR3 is TGTGCCAGCAGCCCGGAGGGACGCTCCTACAATGAGCAGTTCTTC. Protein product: CASSPEGRSYNEQFF.

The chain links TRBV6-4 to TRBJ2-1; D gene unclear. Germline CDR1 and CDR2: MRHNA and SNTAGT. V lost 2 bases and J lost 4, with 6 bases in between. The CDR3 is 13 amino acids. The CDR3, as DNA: TGTGCCAGCAGTGACGGCCCATACAATGAGCAGTTCTTC. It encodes CASSDGPYNEQFF.

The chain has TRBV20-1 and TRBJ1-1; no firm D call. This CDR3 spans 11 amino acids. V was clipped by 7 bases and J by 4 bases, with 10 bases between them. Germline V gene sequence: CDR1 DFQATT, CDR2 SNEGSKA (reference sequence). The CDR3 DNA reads TGCAGTGTTCACCGCGGCACTGAAGCTTTCTTT. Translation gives CSVHRGTEAFF.

The CDR3 reads CAINPSGRVGEQYF. The DNA of the CDR3 is TGTGCCATCAACCCTAGCGGGAGAGTAGGCGAGCAGTACTTC. The V call is TRBV10-3, the J call TRBJ2-7, with 10 bases lining up with TRBD2. CDR3 size: 14 residues. J gave up 6 bases and V 7 bases, and 9 bases lay outside the gene matches. Per the germline V gene, CDR1 is ENHRY and CDR2 is SYGVKD.

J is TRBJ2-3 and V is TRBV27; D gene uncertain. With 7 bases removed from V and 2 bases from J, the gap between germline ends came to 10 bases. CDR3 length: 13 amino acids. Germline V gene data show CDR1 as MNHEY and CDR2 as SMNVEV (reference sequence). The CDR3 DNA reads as TGTGCCAGCATAAGCGCCTCCACAGATACGCAGTATTTT. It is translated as CASISASTDTQYF.

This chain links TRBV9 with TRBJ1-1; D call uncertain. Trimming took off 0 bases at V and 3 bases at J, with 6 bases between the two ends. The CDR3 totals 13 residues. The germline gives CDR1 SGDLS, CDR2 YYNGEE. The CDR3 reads CASSVEEDTEAFF. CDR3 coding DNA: TGTGCCAGCAGCGTAGAGGAAGACACTGAAGCTTTCTTT.

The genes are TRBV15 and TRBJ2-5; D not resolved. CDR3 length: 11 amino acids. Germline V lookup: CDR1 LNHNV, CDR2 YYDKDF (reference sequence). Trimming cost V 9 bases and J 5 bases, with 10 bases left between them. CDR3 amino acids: CATKSEETQYF. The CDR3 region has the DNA TGTGCCACTAAAAGTGAGGAGACCCAGTACTTC.

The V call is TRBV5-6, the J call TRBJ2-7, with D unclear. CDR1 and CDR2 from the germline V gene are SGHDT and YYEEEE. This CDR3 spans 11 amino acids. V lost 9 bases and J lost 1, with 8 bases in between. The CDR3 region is CATAPSYEQYF. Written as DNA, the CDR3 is TGTGCCACCGCCCCATCCTACGAGCAGTACTTC.

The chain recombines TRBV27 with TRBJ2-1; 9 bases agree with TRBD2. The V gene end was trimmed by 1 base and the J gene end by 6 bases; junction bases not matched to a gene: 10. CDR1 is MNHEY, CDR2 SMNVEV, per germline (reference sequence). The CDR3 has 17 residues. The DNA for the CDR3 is TGTGCCAGCAGTTTATTCGTTAGTAGCGGGAGTGTCAATGAGCAGTTCTTC. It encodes CASSLFVSSGSVNEQFF.

CDR3 bases: TGTGCCAGCAGTTGGGGGACAGGGGACTACGAGCAGTACTTC. This codes for CASSWGTGDYEQYF. This sequence joins TRBV27 and TRBJ2-7; TRBD1 aligns across 10 bases. This CDR3 has 14 residues. Per germline, CDR1 MNHEY and CDR2 SMNVEV (reference sequence). Losses at the gene ends were 4 bases for V and 3 bases for J; bases not matched to a gene: 3.

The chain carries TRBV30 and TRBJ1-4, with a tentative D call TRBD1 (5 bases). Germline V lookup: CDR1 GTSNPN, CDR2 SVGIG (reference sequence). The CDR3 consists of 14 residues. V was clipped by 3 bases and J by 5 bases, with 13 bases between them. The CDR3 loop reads CAWREGIGNEKLFF. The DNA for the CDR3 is TGTGCCTGGAGAGAGGGGATCGGAAATGAAAAACTGTTTTTT. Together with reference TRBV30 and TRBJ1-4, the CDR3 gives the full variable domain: SQTIHQWPATLVQPVGSPLSLECTVEGTSNPNLYWYRQAAGRGLQLLFYSVGIGQISSEVPQNLSASRPQDRQFILSSKKLLLSDSGFYLCAWREGIGNEKLFFGSGTQLSVL.

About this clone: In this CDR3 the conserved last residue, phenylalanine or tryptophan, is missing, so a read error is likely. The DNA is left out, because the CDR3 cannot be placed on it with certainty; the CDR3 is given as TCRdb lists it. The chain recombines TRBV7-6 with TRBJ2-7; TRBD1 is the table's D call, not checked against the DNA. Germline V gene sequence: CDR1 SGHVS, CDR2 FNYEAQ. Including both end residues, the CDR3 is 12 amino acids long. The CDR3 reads CASSLEYGALSL.

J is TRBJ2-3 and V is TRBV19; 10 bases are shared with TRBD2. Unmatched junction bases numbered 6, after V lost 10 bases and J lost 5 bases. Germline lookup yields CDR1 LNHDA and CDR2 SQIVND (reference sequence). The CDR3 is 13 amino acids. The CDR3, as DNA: TGTGCCACCGCCGGGACTAGCGTAGATACGCAGTATTTT. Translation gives CATAGTSVDTQYF.

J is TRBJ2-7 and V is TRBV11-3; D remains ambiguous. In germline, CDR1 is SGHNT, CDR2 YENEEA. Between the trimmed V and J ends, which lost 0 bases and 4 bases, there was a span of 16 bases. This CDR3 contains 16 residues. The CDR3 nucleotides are TGTGCCAGCAGCTTAGATGTGAGAGGCCCCCCTTACGAGCAGTACTTC. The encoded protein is CASSLDVRGPPYEQYF.

Here the CDR3 DNA reads TGTGCCAGCACTACCCCCAAGGGACTAGCGGACAATGAGCAGTTCTTC. Translated, it gives CASTTPKGLADNEQFF. This chain connects TRBV27 to TRBJ2-1; 11 nucleotides agree with TRBD2. V was pared by 7 bases and J by 5 bases, with 10 bases of the junction left unmatched. Germline V CDR1 and CDR2: MNHEY, SMNVEV (reference sequence). The CDR3 extends over 16 amino acids.

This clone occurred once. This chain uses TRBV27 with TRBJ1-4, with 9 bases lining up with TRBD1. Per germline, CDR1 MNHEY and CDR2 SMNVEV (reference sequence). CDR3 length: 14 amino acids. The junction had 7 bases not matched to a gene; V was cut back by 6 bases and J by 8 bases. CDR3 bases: TGTGCCAGCAGGGCGACAGGGGGTCGGGAAAAACTGTTTTTT. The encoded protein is CASRATGGREKLFF.

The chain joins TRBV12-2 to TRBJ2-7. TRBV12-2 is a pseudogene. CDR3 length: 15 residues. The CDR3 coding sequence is TGTGCAAGTCGCTTAGCGCCGGCTATAGTTCACGAGCAGTACTTC. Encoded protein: CASRLAPAIVHEQYF.

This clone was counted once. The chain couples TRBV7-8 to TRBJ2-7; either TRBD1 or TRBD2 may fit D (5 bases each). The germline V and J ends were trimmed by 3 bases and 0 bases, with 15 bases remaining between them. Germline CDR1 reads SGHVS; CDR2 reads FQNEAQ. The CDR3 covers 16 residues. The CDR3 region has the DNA TGTGCCAGCAGCTTCATTGGGGGTTTGAGCTCCTACGAGCAGTACTTC. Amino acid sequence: CASSFIGGLSSYEQYF.

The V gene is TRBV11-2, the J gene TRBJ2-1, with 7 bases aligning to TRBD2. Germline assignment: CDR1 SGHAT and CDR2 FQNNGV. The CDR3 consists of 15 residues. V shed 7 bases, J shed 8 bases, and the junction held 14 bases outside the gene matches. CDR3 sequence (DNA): TGTGCCAGCACTTCCGGGGGAGGGCCAAGGCATGAGCAGTTCTTC. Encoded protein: CASTSGGGPRHEQFF.

This CDR3 is CASSQAGQGFSYEQYF. As DNA, the CDR3 is TGCGCCAGCAGCCAAGCGGGACAGGGGTTCTCCTACGAGCAGTACTTC. This chain connects TRBV4-1 to TRBJ2-7; 10 bases map to TRBD1. Germline V gene sequence: CDR1 MGHRA, CDR2 YSYEKL. V trimming: 1 base; J trimming: 0 bases; junction bases outside the gene matches: 3. CDR3 length equals 16 residues.